This T cell receptor beta chain was captured by sequencing in a study of response to subunit inactivated influenza vaccine. Study-level points and caveats: Few new T cells, the authors suggested, are recruited by each seasonal influenza vaccination.

Remarks on this clonotype: Its target is unknown.

TCRdb reprocessed the RT-PCR reads via MiXCR and lists one record per CDR3 protein. This table holds 200,000 to 300,000 distinct CDR3 sequences, over 9% found once. Source: non-naive T cells sorted from PBMCs, taken 14 to 15 days before vaccination. The TCR sequence derives from a man aged 45-65 years who received an inactivated influenza vaccine.

Written as DNA, the CDR3 is TGCAGTGCAATTAGCGGGAGGGCCTCCTACGAGCAGTACTTC. It yields the protein CSAISGRASYEQYF. V usage is TRBV20-1 and J usage is TRBJ2-7, with 11 bases fitting TRBD2. Germline loops: CDR1 DFQATT, CDR2 SNEGSKA (reference sequence). The CDR3 sequence is 14 residues long. J was trimmed by 0 bases and V by 6 bases; bases with no gene match: 4.